This T cell receptor beta chain comes out of a study of glioma-infiltrating T cells. General study results and limits: Only very few CDR3 sequences appeared in both tissue and blood. Above-expected tissue-blood divergence occurred in all gliomas, most in low-grade ones.

This clonotype was seen many times. Its antigen is not known. Amplification of TCR alpha and beta CDR3 regions from RNA used iRepertoire nested multiplex PCR. Tissue mRNA or PBMC total RNA, about 95-450 ng, went into one-step reverse transcription and amplification. TCRdb analysed the multiplex PCR reads with MiXCR anew, one entry per CDR3 protein. Here the sample spans some 93,000 distinct CDR3 sequences, around 42% being singletons. The sample consisted of glioma tissue, nonneoplastic brain tissue, or PBMCs (not recorded which). The origin of this receptor is a human donor with low-grade glioma or glioblastoma, undergoing nonglioma brain surgery, or in good health (not recorded which).

The CDR3 spells CASNLGQVGNQPQHF. CDR3 nucleotides: TGTGCCAGCAACCTGGGCCAGGTGGGCAATCAGCCCCAGCATTTT. The chain couples TRBV2 to TRBJ1-5; the D is unclear. Trimming left V 7 bases short and J 2 bases short, with 15 bases between. The CDR3 consists of 15 residues. Germline V gene sequence: CDR1 SNHLY, CDR2 FYNNEI.